The 21 T cell receptor beta chains presented below share a single source sample, sequenced in a study of breast tumors, draining lymph nodes, adjacent tissues. Samples came from axillary lymph nodes draining the breast cancer. TCRdb reprocessed the multiplex PCR reads via MiXCR and lists one record per CDR3 protein. This table has around 170,000 distinct CDR3 sequences, around a third appearing once. Sequencing used axillary lymph node tissue. These receptors were collected from a female donor with breast cancer. Some clones in this sample may be carry-over from other donors' samples.

This rearrangement joins TRBV20-1 to TRBJ1-4; 8 bases fit TRBD1. With V trimmed by 2 bases and J by 6 bases, 8 bases remained unmatched. Germline CDR1 DFQATT, CDR2 SNEGSKA (reference sequence). The CDR3 is 15 residues long. The CDR3 sequence: CSARSFQGAYEKLFF. The CDR3 DNA reads as TGCAGTGCTAGATCGTTCCAGGGGGCTTATGAAAAACTGTTTTTT.

The sample holds many counts of this clonotype. The chain carries TRBV7-2 and TRBJ1-6, with TRBD1 identical over 12 bases. The J segment lost 4 bases and the V segment lost 3 bases, leaving 4 bases of the junction unmatched. The germline V gene has CDR1 SGHTA and CDR2 FQGNSA. The CDR3 consists of 17 residues. The CDR3: CASSLGQGAAYNSPLHF. The CDR3 nucleotides read TGTGCCAGCAGCTTGGGACAGGGGGCTGCGTATAATTCACCCCTCCACTTT. The full variable domain, rest sourced from reference TRBV7-2 and TRBJ1-6, is GAGVSQSPSNKVTEKGKDVELRCDPISGHTALYWYRQSLGQGLEFLIYFQGNSAPDKSGLPSDRFSAERTGGSVSTLTIQRTQQEDSAVYLCASSLGQGAAYNSPLHFGNGTRLTVT.

In this sample, this clonotype turned up a few times. The chain uses TRBV5-1 and TRBJ1-2; possibly TRBD1 for D (6 bases). Per germline, CDR1 SGHRS and CDR2 YFSETQ. CDR3 size: 13 residues. Trimming removed 6 bases from V and 6 bases from J, with 15 bases in between. CDR3 nucleotides: TGCGCCAGCAACGCGGCCAGGGGCCATGGCTACACCTTC. Protein product: CASNAARGHGYTF.

The chain carries TRBV7-9 and TRBJ1-4; D is ambiguous. V dropped 4 bases and J dropped 0 bases, with 15 bases sitting between them. Per germline, CDR1 SEHNR and CDR2 FQNEAQ (reference sequence). The CDR3 is 17 amino acids. CDR3 DNA sequence: TGTGCCAGCAGCTCCCTGGACGGGAGTGCAACTAATGAAAAACTGTTTTTT. Translated: CASSSLDGSATNEKLFF. Together with reference TRBV7-9 and TRBJ1-4, the CDR3 gives the full variable domain: DTGVSQNPRHKITKRGQNVTFRCDPISEHNRLYWYRQTLGQGPEFLTYFQNEAQLEKSRLLSDRFSAERPKGSFSTLEIQRTEQGDSAMYLCASSSLDGSATNEKLFFGSGTQLSVL.

This sequence joins TRBV12-3 or TRBV12-4 and TRBJ2-1; no firm D call. V was shortened by 6 bases and J by 6 bases, with 15 bases between the two germline ends. The CDR3 spans 14 residues. In nucleotides, the CDR3 is TGTGCCAGCAGCTTGGACGGAGAGAGCAATGAGCAGTTCTTC. It specifies CASSLDGESNEQFF.

This clonotype was counted many times. This sequence joins TRBV19 and TRBJ2-7; TRBD1 matches at 11 bases. The trim removed 6 bases at V and 6 bases at J, leaving 7 bases unmatched. Germline CDR1 and CDR2: LNHDA and SQIVND (reference sequence). CDR3 length: 14 amino acids. The CDR3 is CASRQDRGQSEQYF. The CDR3, as DNA: TGTGCCAGTAGACAGGACAGGGGGCAGAGCGAGCAGTACTTC.

Ten or more counts support this clonotype. This sequence joins TRBV25-1 and TRBJ2-1; tentative D call: TRBD2 (5 bases). V gave up 3 bases and J gave up 4 bases, with 10 bases separating them. This CDR3 has 14 residues. CDR1 and CDR2 from the germline V gene are MGHDK and SYGVNS. The CDR3, as DNA: TGTGCCAGCAGTGAGACTATTATGTACAATGAGCAGTTCTTC. This encodes CASSETIMYNEQFF.

This clonotype was seen ten or more times. CDR3 sequence (DNA): TGCGCCAGCAGTGTAGCGGGAGTTAACTCCTACGAGCAGTACTTC. This codes for CASSVAGVNSYEQYF. V is TRBV10-2 and J is TRBJ2-7; the match to TRBD2 covers 9 bases. CDR1 WSHSY and CDR2 SAAADI come from the germline V gene. Trimming cost V 4 bases and J 0 bases; bases outside gene matches: 4. This CDR3 is 15 amino acids long.

This clonotype appeared many times. This chain uses TRBV2 with TRBJ1-3; 7 bases align to TRBD1. With 1 base clipped from V and 7 bases from J, the junction kept 7 bases outside the gene matches. The germline V gene encodes CDR1 SNHLY and CDR2 FYNNEI. The CDR3 spans 15 residues. As DNA, the CDR3 is TGTGCCAGCAGTGAAGACAGGGGTGCAGGCAACACCATATATTTT. Translated, it gives CASSEDRGAGNTIYF. The variable domain in full, with the rest retrieved from reference TRBV2 and TRBJ1-3, is EPEVTQTPSHQVTQMGQEVILRCVPISNHLYFYWYRQILGQKVEFLVSFYNNEISEKSEIFDDQFSVERPDGSNFTLKIRSTKLEDSAMYFCASSEDRGAGNTIYFGEGSWLTVV.

As to this clonotype: This may be a read error: a much more frequent sequence differs by one nucleotide. The chain couples TRBV12-3 or TRBV12-4 to TRBJ2-7, with D uncertain. CDR3 length: 14 residues. The CDR3 loop is CASSPAGSSHEQYF. CDR3 bases: TGTGCCAGCAGCCCGGCAGGTAGCTCCCACGAGCAGTACTTC.

This clonotype has ten or more counts. This chain links TRBV19 with TRBJ1-2; 8 positions agree with TRBD1. The CDR3 runs 14 residues. Germline V gene data show CDR1 as LNHDA and CDR2 as SQIVND (reference sequence). With V trimmed by 3 bases and J by 8 bases, 8 bases remained unmatched. The CDR3 loop is CASSITTGVGGYTF. In nucleotides, the CDR3 is TGTGCCAGTAGTATCACGACAGGGGTTGGAGGCTACACCTTC.

As regards this clonotype: One base away lies a much larger clone, so this may be a sequencing read error. The chain employs TRBV9 and TRBJ2-3; 14 bases are shared with TRBD2. Trimming took 7 bases from V and 4 from J; bases not matched to a gene: 8. Looked up from germline, CDR1 is SGDLS and CDR2 is YYNGEE. The CDR3 contains 16 residues. Here the CDR3 reads CASGGRLAGGPDTQYF. The CDR3 DNA is TGTGCCAGCGGCGGTCGACTAGCGGGGGGGCCAGATACGCAGTATTTT.

This clonotype was seen ten or more times. The chain uses TRBV20-1 and TRBJ1-5, with unresolved D. Deletions cut 2 bases from V and 2 bases from J, with 7 bases between. This CDR3 contains 13 residues. Germline CDR1 reads DFQATT; CDR2 reads SNEGSKA (reference sequence). The CDR3 DNA reads as TGCAGTGCTAGAAGCACAGGCAATCAGCCCCAGCATTTT. Amino acids: CSARSTGNQPQHF.

Regarding this clonotype: A much more abundant neighbour one base away suggests this may be a read error. The chain combines TRBV20-1 with TRBJ1-3, with D unclear. The CDR3 has 14 amino acids. In germline, CDR1 is DFQATT, CDR2 SNEGSKA (reference sequence). CDR3: CSAIRPVGGTTIYF. The CDR3 DNA reads as TGCAGTGCTATCCGGCCTGTTGGTGGAACCACCATATATTTT.

In this sample, this clonotype turned up many times. The chain employs TRBV5-1 and TRBJ1-2, with a tentative D call TRBD1 (5 bases). Germline V gene sequence: CDR1 SGHRS, CDR2 YFSETQ. Trimming cost V 4 bases and J 0 bases, with 13 bases left between them. This CDR3 has 15 amino acids. The CDR3 DNA is TGCGCCAGCAGCCCGGTAGGGGAGGCTAACTATGGCTACACCTTC. Encoded protein: CASSPVGEANYGYTF.

This clonotype was recorded at least ten times. The V call is TRBV6-5, the J call TRBJ1-2, with D tentatively TRBD1 (5 bases). This CDR3 has 14 residues. V was cut by 0 bases and J by 8 bases, with 13 bases left in between. CDR1 and CDR2 from the germline V gene are MNHEY and SVGAGI. The CDR3, as DNA: TGTGCCAGCAGTTACTCGAATGAAAGGGGAGGCTACACCTTC. Translated: CASSYSNERGGYTF.

There are many counts of this clonotype. The rearrangement uses TRBV10-1 and TRBJ2-1; 8 nucleotides agree with TRBD2. The CDR3 runs to 15 residues. The junction had 9 bases not matched to a gene; V was cut back by 3 bases and J by 8 bases. From germline, CDR1 is WNHNN and CDR2 SYGVQD (reference sequence). The CDR3 protein is CASSDVSGAEYEQFF. CDR3 bases: TGCGCCAGCAGTGATGTTAGCGGGGCGGAATATGAGCAGTTCTTC.

The table lists this clonotype with many counts. This CDR3 reads CASSPGRTYNEQFF. CDR3 nucleotides: TGTGCCAGCAGCCCGGGACGAACCTACAATGAGCAGTTCTTC. This chain uses TRBV27 with TRBJ2-1; D is tentatively TRBD1 or TRBD2 (5 bases each). Trimming left V 6 bases short and J 2 bases short, with 11 bases between. Germline V lookup: CDR1 MNHEY, CDR2 SMNVEV (reference sequence). This CDR3 has 14 amino acids.

The V call is TRBV7-2, the J call TRBJ2-3; 14 bases are a match to TRBD2. The CDR3 has 18 amino acids. V dropped 4 bases and J dropped 1; count of bases not matched to a gene: 7. Germline V gene lookup returns CDR1 SGHTA and CDR2 FQGNSA. The CDR3 here is CASSSRGTSGSGTDTQYF. The CDR3 coding sequence is TGTGCCAGCAGCTCGAGGGGGACTAGCGGGAGTGGCACAGATACGCAGTATTTT.

This clonotype was seen at least ten times. The chain is built from TRBV12-3 or TRBV12-4 and TRBJ2-1; 7 nucleotides match TRBD1. The CDR3 runs 14 residues. V was pared by 4 bases and J by 8 bases, with 8 bases of the junction left unmatched. In DNA, the CDR3 is TGTGCCAGCAGTTCGCCCGACAGGGTAGATGAGCAGTTCTTC. Residues: CASSSPDRVDEQFF.

This clonotype was recorded at least ten times. The chain couples TRBV7-3 to TRBJ1-2; D may be TRBD1 (5 bases). The V gene lost 5 bases and the J gene lost 0 bases, with 19 bases spanning the gap. This CDR3 has 17 amino acids. The germline CDR1 and CDR2 sequences are SGHTA and FQGTGA. The CDR3 region is CASSQIGGVGANYGYTF. The CDR3 nucleotides are TGTGCCAGCAGCCAAATCGGCGGGGTGGGGGCTAACTATGGCTACACCTTC. Filled out from reference TRBV7-3 and TRBJ1-2, the complete variable domain reads GAGVSQTPSNKVTEKGKYVELRCDPISGHTALYWYRQSLGQGPEFLIYFQGTGAADDSGLPNDRFFAVRPEGSVSTLKIQRTERGDSAVYLCASSQIGGVGANYGYTFGSGTRLTVV.